These 17 T cell receptor beta chains were sequenced from one sample in a study of cytomegalovirus exposure and HLA in healthy donors listed by TCRdb under 2017. Preparation of the library involved the immunoSEQ multiplex PCR assay. For the multiplex PCR, a mixture combining 60 forward primers for TCR Vbeta segments and 13 reverse primers for TCR Jbeta segments was used. TCRdb obtained this table from immuneACCESS and retained in-frame rearrangements with V and J assigned. These tables miss some clones; where compared with another copy, unresolved V genes account for less than half of the shortfall, and the remainder is unexplained. This sample has roughly 180,000 clones in its table, and approximately 83% of those were observed once. The top ten clonotypes cover roughly 8.8% of the sample. Sample: PBMCs. These TCRs come from a man aged 18 to 29 in good health and CMV-seropositive.

This chain joins TRBV9 and TRBJ1-6; TRBD1 aligns across 7 bases. V was clipped by 4 bases and J by 6 bases; unmatched bases: 10. The CDR3 has 16 residues. CDR1 SGDLS and CDR2 YYNGEE come from the germline V gene. The CDR3 DNA sequence: TGTGCCAGCAGCTCGGCGACAGGGTCGGGTAATTCACCCCTCCACTTT. Translated: CASSSATGSGNSPLHF.

The chain uses TRBV30 and TRBJ1-6; TRBD1 agrees at 7 bases. V lost 0 bases, J lost 7 bases, and 3 bases stayed unmatched. The CDR3 length is 14 residues. Germline CDR1 GTSNPN, CDR2 SVGIG (reference sequence). The CDR3 loop is CAWSVRGWNSPLHF. The CDR3 DNA reads as TGTGCCTGGAGTGTCAGGGGGTGGAATTCACCCCTCCACTTT.

The genes are TRBV7-2 and TRBJ2-5; TRBD2 matches 9 bases. The germline V gene has CDR1 SGHTA and CDR2 FQGNSA. The length of the CDR3 is 17 residues. V was pared by 3 bases and J by 3 bases, with 11 bases of the junction left unmatched. DNA of the CDR3: TGTGCCAGCAGCTTGGAATCCGGGACTAGCCTTAAAGAGACCCAGTACTTC. Protein product: CASSLESGTSLKETQYF.

The rearrangement joins TRBV5-4 to TRBJ2-3; 10 nucleotides match TRBD2. Looked up from germline, CDR1 is SGHNT and CDR2 is YYREEE (reference sequence). This CDR3 has 17 residues. Trimming removed 4 bases from V and 2 bases from J; junction bases left unmatched: 10. CDR3 region: CASSETELAGHTDTQYF. The CDR3 region has the DNA TGTGCCAGCAGCGAGACTGAACTAGCGGGGCACACAGATACGCAGTATTTT.

The rearrangement links TRBV12-5 to TRBJ1-2; 9 bases fit TRBD1. Germline V gene sequence: CDR1 LGHNT, CDR2 FRNRAP. The J segment lost 5 bases and the V segment lost 3 bases, leaving 7 bases of the junction unmatched. The CDR3 is 15 amino acids. In DNA, the CDR3 is TGTGCTAGTGGTTTCTGGGACAGGGCGGGGTATGGCTACACCTTC. Protein: CASGFWDRAGYGYTF.

V usage is TRBV9 and J usage is TRBJ1-6; TRBD1 is a possible D gene (6 bases). CDR3 length equals 15 residues. Germline CDR1 is SGDLS and CDR2 is YYNGEE. The germline V and J ends were trimmed by 0 bases and 10 bases, with 14 bases remaining between them. The CDR3 nucleotides are TGTGCCAGCAGCGTAGAGGGGGGGGCGATATCACCCCTCCACTTT. Its protein is CASSVEGGAISPLHF.

The chain employs TRBV5-6 and TRBJ2-5, with TRBD1 matching 7 bases. With the DNA end fitting TRBJ2-7 better, the J assignment may be wrong. The CDR3 is 14 residues long. Germline lookup yields CDR1 SGHDT and CDR2 YYEEEE. CDR3: CASSHRQGPYEQYF. In nucleotides, the CDR3 is TGTGCCAGCAGCCATAGACAGGGACCCTACGAGCAGTACTTC.

This clone was seen at least ten times. The CDR3, as DNA: TGTGCCAGCAAACAGATGGGCTCCTATAATTCACCCCTCCACTTT. Its protein product is CASKQMGSYNSPLHF. V and J are TRBV2 and TRBJ1-6; D call uncertain. Trimming shortened V by 7 bases and J by 0 bases, and 10 bases separated the two germline ends. The CDR3 totals 15 residues. Germline assignment: CDR1 SNHLY and CDR2 FYNNEI.

The chain links TRBV5-4 to TRBJ2-1; TRBD2 matches 9 bases. The V gene end was trimmed by 3 bases and the J gene end by 12 bases; junction bases not matched to a gene: 13. The CDR3 is 15 amino acids. The germline V gene has CDR1 SGHNT and CDR2 YYREEE (reference sequence). The CDR3 sequence is CASSSSMTSGRPQFF. CDR3 sequence (DNA): TGTGCCAGCAGCTCCTCCATGACTAGCGGTAGACCGCAGTTCTTC.

The V gene is TRBV27, the J gene TRBJ1-5, with TRBD1 identical over 10 bases. The V segment lost 5 bases and the J segment 3 bases; nucleotides outside the gene matches: 4. The CDR3 is 15 residues long. Germline assignment: CDR1 MNHEY and CDR2 SMNVEV (reference sequence). In DNA, the CDR3 is TGTGCCAGCAGTCAGACAGGGGGCCCCAATCAGCCCCAGCATTTT. Encoded protein: CASSQTGGPNQPQHF.

This chain uses TRBV12-5 with TRBJ2-7; D may be TRBD1 (6 bases). V was cut by 6 bases and J by 7 bases, with 22 bases left in between. CDR1 and CDR2 from the germline V gene are LGHNT and FRNRAP. The CDR3 extends over 15 amino acids. This CDR3 reads CASGTSPTGHWEQYF. In DNA, the CDR3 is TGTGCTAGTGGAACCTCCCCAACAGGGCATTGGGAGCAGTACTTC.

V gene TRBV7-2 combines with J gene TRBJ2-7, with a possible D match to TRBD2 (6 bases). Trimming stripped 0 bases from V and 0 bases from J, with 15 bases between. The CDR3 runs to 17 residues. The V gene's germline CDR1 is SGHTA and CDR2 FQGNSA. As DNA, the CDR3 is TGTGCCAGCAGCTTAGCGTCCGCAGCGGGTAGCTCCTACGAGCAGTACTTC. Translated: CASSLASAAGSSYEQYF.

CDR3 sequence (DNA): TGTGCCAGCTCACCAAGACACCTAACTAATGAAAAACTGTTTTTT. As protein: CASSPRHLTNEKLFF. V gene TRBV18 combines with J gene TRBJ1-4, with D unclear. The CDR3 contains 15 residues. V was trimmed by 2 bases and J by 1 base, leaving 8 bases between them. Looked up from germline, CDR1 is KGHSH and CDR2 is LQKENI.

This chain uses TRBV5-4 with TRBJ1-2, with 8 bases lining up with TRBD1. The V gene end was trimmed by 1 base and the J gene end by 4 bases; junction bases not matched to a gene: 6. From germline, CDR1 is SGHNT and CDR2 YYREEE (reference sequence). The CDR3 spans 15 residues. The CDR3 nucleotides read TGTGCCAGCAGCTTGTCTGCGGACAGGGCCTATGGCTACACCTTC. The encoded protein is CASSLSADRAYGYTF.

The rearrangement links TRBV11-2 to TRBJ2-7; a weak D match, TRBD2 (7 bases). With 5 bases removed from V and 7 bases from J, the gap between germline ends came to 24 bases. CDR1 and CDR2 (germline): SGHAT, FQNNGV. The length of the CDR3 is 16 residues. CDR3 DNA sequence: TGTGCCAGCAGCAGGTCCGGGGGGCGCGGGGTTAAGGAGCAGTACTTC. Translated, it gives CASSRSGGRGVKEQYF.

V and J are TRBV9 and TRBJ2-1, with 9 bases fitting TRBD2. Trimming took 4 bases from V and 9 from J; bases not matched to a gene: 8. The germline V gene encodes CDR1 SGDLS and CDR2 YYNGEE. CDR3 length equals 14 residues. The CDR3 sequence: CASSFSGGASEQFF. DNA of the CDR3: TGTGCCAGCAGCTTTAGCGGGGGTGCGAGTGAGCAGTTCTTC.

This clone was counted once. The chain combines TRBV5-4 with TRBJ2-3; D is unresolved. The CDR3 covers 14 residues. The germline gives CDR1 SGHNT, CDR2 YYREEE (reference sequence). V lost 1 base, J lost 0 bases, and 6 bases lay in between. The CDR3 coding sequence is TGTGCCAGCAGCTTGACAGTTAGCACAGATACGCAGTATTTT. The encoded protein is CASSLTVSTDTQYF.